The rows below give T cell receptor beta chains drawn from one sample of a study of T cell repertoires in ileal Crohn's disease. Measured with immunoSEQ multiplex PCR; TCRdb has only the in-frame clones, and not every one. The data contain approximately 27,000 clones, around 77% of them singletons. The sequenced sample was ileal tissue. These TCRs come from an adult with Crohn's disease. CDR3s include the opening cysteine and the closing phenylalanine or tryptophan. D genes are given only for firm matches. Rows give clone size only sometimes, using once, few, many, or a class for an expanded clone.

CDR3 length: 18; D gene: TRBD2; J gene: TRBJ2-7; clone size: NA; V gene: TRBV6-4; CDR3 DNA: TGTGCCAGCAGTGACCCCGTGACTAGCGGGGGGGCGCACGGCGAGCAGTACTTC; CDR3 protein: CASSDPVTSGGAHGEQYF
CDR3 length: 16; D gene: TRBD2; J gene: TRBJ2-3; clone size: NA; V gene: TRBV5-6; CDR3 DNA: TGTGCCACAAGTTATAGCGGGGGGGCAGGCACAGATACGCAGTATTTT; CDR3 protein: CATSYSGGAGTDTQYF
CDR3 length: 13; D gene: NA; J gene: TRBJ1-1; clone size: NA; V gene: TRBV4-3; CDR3 DNA: TGCGCCAGCAGCCAAGTACTTAACACTGAAGCTTTCTTT; CDR3 protein: CASSQVLNTEAFF
CDR3 length: 14; D gene: TRBD2; J gene: TRBJ2-3; clone size: NA; V gene: TRBV7-8; CDR3 DNA: TGTGCCAGCAGCCCCTGGGGCGGGGGAGATACGCAGTATTTT; CDR3 protein: CASSPWGGGDTQYF
CDR3 length: 12; D gene: TRBD2; J gene: TRBJ2-7; clone size: NA; V gene: TRBV4-1; CDR3 DNA: TGCGCCAGCAGCCAAGTGGGGGGGGAGCAGTACTTC; CDR3 protein: CASSQVGGEQYF
CDR3 length: 15; D gene: NA; J gene: TRBJ1-2; clone size: few; V gene: TRBV5-6; CDR3 DNA: TGTGCCAGCAGCTTGTACGGGGGGTTAAGTTATGGCTACACCTTC; CDR3 protein: CASSLYGGLSYGYTF
CDR3 length: 15; D gene: NA; J gene: TRBJ1-3; clone size: few; V gene: TRBV6-6; CDR3 DNA: TGTGCCAGCAGTTTGCCGGTAGACTCTGGAAACACCATATATTTT; CDR3 protein: CASSLPVDSGNTIYF
CDR3 length: 16; D gene: NA; J gene: TRBJ1-2; clone size: NA; V gene: TRBV7-9; CDR3 DNA: TGTGCCAGCAGCTCGAGACAGGCCGGAGCTAACTATGGCTACACCTTC; CDR3 protein: CASSSRQAGANYGYTF
CDR3 length: 14; D gene: NA; J gene: TRBJ2-1; clone size: few; V gene: TRBV9; CDR3 DNA: TGTGCCAGCAGCGCGGGACAAGGGGTCAATGAGCAGTTCTTC; CDR3 protein: CASSAGQGVNEQFF
CDR3 length: 15; D gene: NA; J gene: TRBJ2-3; clone size: NA; V gene: TRBV9; CDR3 DNA: TGTGCCAGCAGCGCCCTGGGGGACTTCACAGATACGCAGTATTTT; CDR3 protein: CASSALGDFTDTQYF
CDR3 length: 14; D gene: TRBD2; J gene: TRBJ2-2; clone size: NA; V gene: TRBV30; CDR3 DNA: TGTGCCTGGAGACTAGCGGGAGCCTTCGGGGAGCTGTTTTTT; CDR3 protein: CAWRLAGAFGELFF
CDR3 length: 15; D gene: NA; J gene: TRBJ1-6; clone size: few; V gene: TRBV15; CDR3 DNA: TGTGCCACCAGCAGGGACTTTCAAGATAATTCACCCCTCCACTTT; CDR3 protein: CATSRDFQDNSPLHF
CDR3 length: 12; D gene: NA; J gene: TRBJ1-5; clone size: few; V gene: TRBV7-9; CDR3 DNA: TGTGCCAACCTCCCGAGGAATCAGCCCCAGCATTTT; CDR3 protein: CANLPRNQPQHF
CDR3 length: 14; D gene: TRBD1; J gene: TRBJ2-2; clone size: NA; V gene: TRBV7-7; CDR3 DNA: TGTGCCAGCAGCGGGACAGATGGAACCGGGGAGCTGTTTTTT; CDR3 protein: CASSGTDGTGELFF
CDR3 length: 15; D gene: TRBD1; J gene: TRBJ2-1; clone size: once; V gene: TRBV4-2; CDR3 DNA: TGTGCCAGCAGCCAAGATCAAAGGGGGCGTAATGAGCAGTTCTTC; CDR3 protein: CASSQDQRGRNEQFF
CDR3 length: 14; D gene: NA; J gene: TRBJ2-1; clone size: NA; V gene: TRBV15; CDR3 DNA: TGTGCCACCAGCGAATTGGTAGCCGGCAATGAGCAGTTCTTC; CDR3 protein: CATSELVAGNEQFF
CDR3 length: 13; D gene: NA; J gene: TRBJ2-7; clone size: once; V gene: TRBV5-1; CDR3 DNA: TGCGCCAGCAGCTTGGCTTTCAGCTACGAGCAGTACTTC; CDR3 protein: CASSLAFSYEQYF
CDR3 length: 14; D gene: NA; J gene: TRBJ2-3; clone size: NA; V gene: TRBV5-1; CDR3 DNA: TGCGCCAGCAGCTTGCAGGGGCCGACAGATACGCAGTATTTT; CDR3 protein: CASSLQGPTDTQYF
CDR3 length: 16; D gene: NA; J gene: TRBJ2-7; clone size: once; V gene: TRBV4-1; CDR3 DNA: TGCGCCAGCAGCCATCCCGGAGGGGGCCTATCCTACGAGCAGTACTTC; CDR3 protein: CASSHPGGGLSYEQYF
CDR3 length: 16; D gene: TRBD1; J gene: TRBJ1-1; clone size: few; V gene: TRBV5-1; CDR3 DNA: TGCGCCAGCAGCTATCGACAGGGGGCCGGGGGGACTGAAGCTTTCTTT; CDR3 protein: CASSYRQGAGGTEAFF
CDR3 length: 15; D gene: TRBD2; J gene: TRBJ2-3; clone size: NA; V gene: TRBV6-5; CDR3 DNA: TGTGCCAGCAGTTACATAGCGGGACACACAGATACGCAGTATTTT; CDR3 protein: CASSYIAGHTDTQYF
CDR3 length: 13; D gene: NA; J gene: TRBJ1-1; clone size: NA; V gene: TRBV5-6; CDR3 DNA: TGTGCCAGCAGCTTGGACATGAACACTGAAGCTTTCTTT; CDR3 protein: CASSLDMNTEAFF
CDR3 length: 13; D gene: TRBD1; J gene: TRBJ1-2; clone size: few; V gene: TRBV5-1; CDR3 DNA: TGCGCCAGCAGAGGGGGGACAGGGAGCGACTACACCTTC; CDR3 protein: CASRGGTGSDYTF
CDR3 length: 13; D gene: TRBD1; J gene: TRBJ1-2; clone size: NA; V gene: TRBV19; CDR3 DNA: TGTGCCAGTAAAAGACAGGGGGGCTATGGCTACACCTTC; CDR3 protein: CASKRQGGYGYTF
CDR3 length: 13; D gene: NA; J gene: TRBJ1-1; clone size: NA; V gene: TRBV7-9; CDR3 DNA: TGTGCCAGCAGCTTTCAGGGGAACACTGAAGCTTTCTTT; CDR3 protein: CASSFQGNTEAFF
CDR3 length: 12; D gene: NA; J gene: TRBJ2-7; clone size: NA; V gene: TRBV2; CDR3 DNA: TGTGCCAGCACTAGACTAGCCTACGAGCAGTACTTC; CDR3 protein: CASTRLAYEQYF
CDR3 length: 15; D gene: TRBD1; J gene: TRBJ1-4; clone size: once; V gene: TRBV7-6; CDR3 DNA: TGTGCCAGCAGCTCCCCCGACAGGGTTAAGGGAAAACTGTTTTTT; CDR3 protein: CASSSPDRVKGKLFF
CDR3 length: 13; D gene: NA; J gene: TRBJ1-1; clone size: NA; V gene: TRBV6-1; CDR3 DNA: TGTGCCAGCAGTGGATGGGAGGGCACTGAAGCTTTCTTT; CDR3 protein: CASSGWEGTEAFF
CDR3 length: 17; D gene: TRBD1; J gene: TRBJ1-2; clone size: NA; V gene: TRBV4-3; CDR3 DNA: TGCGCCAGCAGCCAAGATATTGGGGACAGGGTCCTCTATGGCTACACCTTC; CDR3 protein: CASSQDIGDRVLYGYTF
CDR3 length: 17; D gene: TRBD2; J gene: TRBJ2-1; clone size: NA; V gene: TRBV27; CDR3 DNA: TGTGCCAGCAGCCGAGGGGAAAGACTAGCGGGAGGGGATGAGCAGTTCTTC; CDR3 protein: CASSRGERLAGGDEQFF
CDR3 length: 15; D gene: TRBD1; J gene: TRBJ1-2; clone size: NA; V gene: TRBV10-3; CDR3 DNA: TGTGCCATCACCAAGACGGGTGGACAGGGTGGCGGCTACACCTTC; CDR3 protein: CAITKTGGQGGGYTF
CDR3 length: 15; D gene: NA; J gene: TRBJ1-1; clone size: NA; V gene: TRBV7-9; CDR3 DNA: TGTGCCAGCAGCTTACTTGGGGGCGGGAACACTGAAGCTTTCTTT; CDR3 protein: CASSLLGGGNTEAFF
CDR3 length: 14; D gene: NA; J gene: TRBJ2-3; clone size: NA; V gene: TRBV27; CDR3 DNA: TGTGCCAGCAGTGTAGACTTAGTGGCAGATACGCAGTATTTT; CDR3 protein: CASSVDLVADTQYF
CDR3 length: 13; D gene: NA; J gene: TRBJ1-1; clone size: NA; V gene: TRBV2; CDR3 DNA: TGTGCCACTTCATTGGGGAGATTCACTGAAGCTTTCTTT; CDR3 protein: CATSLGRFTEAFF
CDR3 length: 15; D gene: NA; J gene: TRBJ1-2; clone size: NA; V gene: TRBV6-4; CDR3 DNA: TGTGCCAGCAGTGAAGCGACTACAGGGAACTATGGCTACACCTTC; CDR3 protein: CASSEATTGNYGYTF
CDR3 length: 15; D gene: NA; J gene: TRBJ1-3; clone size: NA; V gene: TRBV4-3; CDR3 DNA: TGCGCCAGCAGCCAAGGTGCAGGAACAGGAAACACCATATATTTT; CDR3 protein: CASSQGAGTGNTIYF
CDR3 length: 15; D gene: NA; J gene: TRBJ1-4; clone size: NA; V gene: TRBV18; CDR3 DNA: TGTGCCAGCTCACCACAGGGGACTGCGAATGAAAAACTGTTTTTT; CDR3 protein: CASSPQGTANEKLFF
CDR3 length: 13; D gene: TRBD2; J gene: TRBJ2-1; clone size: NA; V gene: TRBV9; CDR3 DNA: TGTGCCAGCAGCGTCTCCAGGGAGGGTGAGCAGTTCTTC; CDR3 protein: CASSVSREGEQFF
CDR3 length: 15; D gene: TRBD2; J gene: TRBJ2-2; clone size: NA; V gene: TRBV10-3; CDR3 DNA: TGTGCCATCAGGGGGACTAGCGGGAGTCCCGGGGAGCTGTTTTTT; CDR3 protein: CAIRGTSGSPGELFF
CDR3 length: 13; D gene: TRBD2; J gene: TRBJ2-7; clone size: NA; V gene: TRBV9; CDR3 DNA: TGTGCCAGCAGCGGGGGGACTAGCGGGGAACCGTACTTC; CDR3 protein: CASSGGTSGEPYF
CDR3 length: 13; D gene: NA; J gene: TRBJ1-2; clone size: NA; V gene: TRBV2; CDR3 DNA: TGTGCCAGCAGCTTAACAGGCGGCTATGGCTACACCTTC; CDR3 protein: CASSLTGGYGYTF
CDR3 length: 13; D gene: NA; J gene: TRBJ2-5; clone size: NA; V gene: TRBV2; CDR3 DNA: TGTGCCAGCAGTCTGGACAGCCAAGAGACCCAGTACTTC; CDR3 protein: CASSLDSQETQYF
CDR3 length: 15; D gene: NA; J gene: TRBJ1-1; clone size: NA; V gene: TRBV19; CDR3 DNA: TGTGCCAGTAGTCAACCGACAGGTAGTGACACTGAAGCTTTCTTT; CDR3 protein: CASSQPTGSDTEAFF
CDR3 length: 13; D gene: NA; J gene: TRBJ2-7; clone size: NA; V gene: TRBV6-1; CDR3 DNA: TGTGCCAGCAGTGAAGAAAGGCGGCAGGGGCAGTACTTC; CDR3 protein: CASSEERRQGQYF
CDR3 length: 18; D gene: NA; J gene: TRBJ1-4; clone size: NA; V gene: TRBV27; CDR3 DNA: TGTGCCAGCAGTTCGTTATCGGACAAGTTCGCAACTAATGAAAAACTGTTTTTT; CDR3 protein: CASSSLSDKFATNEKLFF
CDR3 length: 14; D gene: NA; J gene: TRBJ2-1; clone size: once; V gene: TRBV7-3; CDR3 DNA: TGTGCCAGCAGCCCCCGGTCGAGCGGGAATGAGCAGTTCTTC; CDR3 protein: CASSPRSSGNEQFF
CDR3 length: 13; D gene: NA; J gene: TRBJ1-1; clone size: NA; V gene: TRBV5-4; CDR3 DNA: TGTGCCAGCAGCTTGCCGTTGAACACTGAAGCTTTCTTT; CDR3 protein: CASSLPLNTEAFF
CDR3 length: 11; D gene: TRBD2; J gene: TRBJ2-3; clone size: NA; V gene: TRBV6-5; CDR3 DNA: TGTGCCAGCAGGTGGAGCGGGGAGCAGTATTTT; CDR3 protein: CASRWSGEQYF
CDR3 length: 17; D gene: TRBD2; J gene: TRBJ2-3; clone size: NA; V gene: TRBV7-9; CDR3 DNA: TGTGCCAGCAGCTTAGGGACTAGCGGGGGGGCCAGAGATACGCAGTATTTT; CDR3 protein: CASSLGTSGGARDTQYF
CDR3 length: 12; D gene: TRBD1; J gene: TRBJ2-1; clone size: few; V gene: TRBV11-1; CDR3 DNA: TGTGCCAGCAGCTGGGACAGGGATCGGAGCTTCTTC; CDR3 protein: CASSWDRDRSFF
CDR3 length: 15; D gene: TRBD2; J gene: TRBJ2-2; clone size: NA; V gene: TRBV30; CDR3 DNA: TGTGCCTGGAGTGTAGCGTCTAGCGGGGTCGGGGAGCTGTTTTTT; CDR3 protein: CAWSVASSGVGELFF
CDR3 length: 16; D gene: NA; J gene: TRBJ2-5; clone size: NA; V gene: TRBV30; CDR3 DNA: TGTGCCTGGAGAGAACAGGGGGGGTCCGCCGGCGGGACCCAGTACTTC; CDR3 protein: CAWREQGGSAGGTQYF
CDR3 length: 13; D gene: NA; J gene: TRBJ1-1; clone size: NA; V gene: TRBV29-1; CDR3 DNA: TGCAGCGTCGGGGGGACCCAGAACACTGAAGCTTTCTTT; CDR3 protein: CSVGGTQNTEAFF
CDR3 length: 16; D gene: TRBD1; J gene: TRBJ2-7; clone size: NA; V gene: TRBV18; CDR3 DNA: TGTGCCAGCTCACCAGGGAAGGGGGCATCAGTAGGCGAGCAGTACTTC; CDR3 protein: CASSPGKGASVGEQYF
CDR3 length: 15; D gene: TRBD2; J gene: TRBJ2-1; clone size: NA; V gene: TRBV30; CDR3 DNA: TGTGCCTGGAGTGTAGGACTAGCGGGGTACAATGAGCAGTTCTTC; CDR3 protein: CAWSVGLAGYNEQFF
CDR3 length: 13; D gene: NA; J gene: TRBJ1-3; clone size: NA; V gene: TRBV11-2; CDR3 DNA: TGTGCCAGCAGCTTGTCTCCCTTAAACACCATATATTTT; CDR3 protein: CASSLSPLNTIYF
CDR3 length: 14; D gene: TRBD2; J gene: TRBJ2-5; clone size: NA; V gene: TRBV18; CDR3 DNA: TGTGCCAGCTCACCGACTAGCTCCCGGGAGACCCAGTACTTC; CDR3 protein: CASSPTSSRETQYF
CDR3 length: 15; D gene: NA; J gene: TRBJ1-1; clone size: NA; V gene: TRBV5-1; CDR3 DNA: TGCGCCAGCAGCCCGGGAGACAGACCAAACACTGAAGCTTTCTTT; CDR3 protein: CASSPGDRPNTEAFF
CDR3 length: 16; D gene: TRBD2; J gene: TRBJ2-7; clone size: once; V gene: TRBV5-6; CDR3 DNA: TGTGCCAGCAGGAGACTAGCGGGAGGCGGGTCCTACGAGCAGTACTTC; CDR3 protein: CASRRLAGGGSYEQYF
CDR3 length: 14; D gene: TRBD2; J gene: TRBJ2-1; clone size: NA; V gene: TRBV6-1; CDR3 DNA: TGTGCCAGCAGTCGACTAGCGGGAATGAATGAGCAGTTCTTC; CDR3 protein: CASSRLAGMNEQFF